The 18 T cell receptor beta chains presented below share a single source sample, sequenced in a study of blood T cell repertoires in COVID-19. Some clones are missing from TCRdb's copy, which holds only in-frame ones; the method was immunoSEQ multiplex PCR. The sample has more than 150,000 clones, less than 95% seen once; the top ten hold roughly 0.76%. The sample consisted of peripheral blood. These TCRs come from a man younger than 40 with COVID-19, enrolled during active disease.

The rearrangement links TRBV19 to TRBJ1-2; D perhaps matches TRBD1 (6 bases). The CDR3 is 14 amino acids. Germline-derived CDR1 and CDR2 are LNHDA and SQIVND (reference sequence). V was trimmed by 8 bases and J by 7 bases, leaving 20 bases between them. The CDR3 here is CASSGGEGDGGYTF. The DNA for the CDR3 is TGTGCCAGTTCCGGCGGAGAGGGGGACGGTGGCTACACCTTC.

The chain uses TRBV19 and TRBJ1-2; tentatively, D is TRBD1 (5 bases). Trimming removed 4 bases from V and 2 bases from J, with 17 bases in between. The CDR3 has 16 amino acids. CDR1 is LNHDA and CDR2 is SQIVND in the germline V gene (reference sequence). CDR3 coding DNA: TGTGCCAGTAGTAGTGGCGGGACGGCTTCAAACTATGGCTACACCTTC. Its translation: CASSSGGTASNYGYTF.

CDR3 nucleotide sequence: TGTGCCAGCAGTTACTCGGAGGGTCCAGATACGCAGTATTTT. Protein sequence: CASSYSEGPDTQYF. The chain combines TRBV6-5 with TRBJ2-3, with TRBD2 as a possible D gene (6 bases). The CDR3 is made up of 14 amino acids. CDR1 is MNHEY and CDR2 is SVGAGI in the germline V gene. V was pared by 0 bases and J by 4 bases, with 8 bases between.

The V and J genes are TRBV6-1 and TRBJ1-5; TRBD1 agrees at 9 bases. V lost 3 bases and J lost 7; bases outside the gene matches: 7. This CDR3 has 15 amino acids. Germline assignment: CDR1 MNHNS and CDR2 SASEGT. The CDR3 bases are TGTGCCAGCAGTGACACAGGGGGCGTAGGACAGCCCCAGCATTTT. Residues: CASSDTGGVGQPQHF.

V is TRBV5-1 and J is TRBJ2-7; weak D call: TRBD1 (6 bases). The V and J ends lost 4 bases and 2 bases respectively, with 10 bases between them. Germline V gene data show CDR1 as SGHRS and CDR2 as YFSETQ. The CDR3 has 13 residues. CDR3 region: CASSGGQTYEQYF. In DNA form, the CDR3 reads TGCGCCAGCAGCGGCGGACAGACCTACGAGCAGTACTTC. The full variable domain, with the rest looked up from reference TRBV5-1 and TRBJ2-7, is KAGVTQTPRYLIKTRGQQVTLSCSPISGHRSVSWYQQTPGQGLQFLFEYFSETQRNKGNFPGRFSGRQFSNSRSEMNVSTLELGDSALYLCASSGGQTYEQYFGPGTRLTVT.

The chain uses TRBV11-1 and TRBJ2-5, with D possibly being TRBD2 (6 bases). V lost 5 bases, J lost 6 bases, and 19 bases lay in between. CDR3 size: 15 residues. Per the germline V gene, CDR1 is SGHAT and CDR2 is FQDESV (reference sequence). CDR3 coding DNA: TGTGCCAGCAGCGTAGACCGCGGGGCTTTGCAGACCCAGTACTTC. It yields the protein CASSVDRGALQTQYF.

The chain joins TRBV11-2 to TRBJ2-7, with a possible D match to TRBD1 (5 bases). V was shortened by 0 bases and J by 10 bases, with 13 bases between the two germline ends. CDR1 is SGHAT and CDR2 is FQNNGV in the germline V gene. The CDR3 runs 13 residues. The chain's CDR3 is CASSLERPGFQYF. CDR3 sequence (DNA): TGTGCCAGCAGCTTAGAACGGCCAGGGTTCCAGTACTTC.

The chain uses TRBV12-5 and TRBJ1-5; 7 bases are a match to TRBD1. The V segment lost 0 bases and the J segment 4 bases; nucleotides outside the gene matches: 3. The CDR3 spans 15 residues. Germline V gene lookup returns CDR1 LGHNT and CDR2 FRNRAP. CDR3 in amino acids: CASGLVQGYNQPQHF. The CDR3 region has the DNA TGTGCTAGTGGTTTGGTACAGGGGTATAATCAGCCCCAGCATTTT.

The chain uses TRBV30 and TRBJ1-3, with D possibly being TRBD1 (5 bases). V was clipped by 8 bases and J by 3 bases, with 8 bases between them. This CDR3 comprises 11 residues. CDR1 and CDR2 (germline): GTSNPN, SVGIG (reference sequence). In nucleotides, the CDR3 is TGTGCCGGGGCAGGTGGAAACACCATATATTTT. Translation: CAGAGGNTIYF.

This chain uses TRBV6-1 with TRBJ1-2, with 8 bases that match TRBD1. The CDR3 covers 16 residues. J was trimmed by 0 bases and V by 4 bases; bases with no gene match: 7. CDR1 and CDR2 (germline): MNHNS, SASEGT. The chain's CDR3 is CASSARTGPPNYGYTF. The DNA for the CDR3 is TGTGCCAGCAGTGCTCGGACAGGGCCCCCTAACTATGGCTACACCTTC.

This clone was seen a single time. This specimen includes other DNA sequences encoding the same CDR3. V usage is TRBV7-9 and J usage is TRBJ1-2; 9 bases line up with TRBD1. Germline assignment: CDR1 SEHNR and CDR2 FQNEAQ (reference sequence). The CDR3 totals 15 residues. Losses at the gene ends were 5 bases for V and 4 bases for J; bases not matched to a gene: 8. In DNA, the CDR3 is TGTGCCAGCAGCCCGAACAGGGGGCAAATCTATGGCTACACCTTC. Its translation is CASSPNRGQIYGYTF.

V and J are TRBV19 and TRBJ2-5; unclear D gene. CDR3 length: 14 amino acids. V gave up 7 bases and J gave up 9 bases, with 21 bases separating them. CDR1 LNHDA and CDR2 SQIVND come from the germline V gene (reference sequence). CDR3 sequence reads: CASTPAGSHRAQYF. The DNA of the CDR3 is TGTGCCAGTACCCCAGCCGGCTCCCATCGGGCCCAGTACTTC.

This chain joins TRBV19 and TRBJ1-6; D gene unclear. The CDR3 totals 14 residues. V lost 3 bases, J lost 10 bases, and 13 bases lay in between. Per germline, CDR1 LNHDA and CDR2 SQIVND (reference sequence). CDR3 amino acids: CASSIGGMVSPLHF. The CDR3 DNA is TGTGCCAGTAGTATCGGCGGGATGGTGTCACCCCTCCACTTT.

The chain couples TRBV6-5 to TRBJ2-5; 12 bases map to TRBD2. The CDR3 length is 16 residues. The junction had 6 bases not matched to a gene; V was cut back by 2 bases and J by 5 bases. In germline, CDR1 is MNHEY, CDR2 SVGAGI. The CDR3 is CASSYHRTSGVETQYF. As DNA, the CDR3 is TGTGCCAGCAGTTACCACCGGACTAGCGGGGTTGAGACCCAGTACTTC.

This chain links TRBV28 with TRBJ2-3; possibly TRBD2 for D (7 bases). CDR3 size: 14 residues. Germline V lookup: CDR1 MDHEN, CDR2 SYDVKM. Trimming took off 6 bases at V and 6 bases at J, with 16 bases between the two ends. CDR3: CASSKGGVEDTQYF. The CDR3 DNA reads TGTGCCAGCAGCAAAGGGGGGGTGGAGGATACGCAGTATTTT.

The rearrangement links TRBV5-6 to TRBJ2-7; 8 nucleotides agree with TRBD1. Trimming took 4 bases from V and 0 from J; bases not matched to a gene: 6. Germline CDR1 and CDR2: SGHDT and YYEEEE. The CDR3 is 15 amino acids. Written as DNA, the CDR3 is TGTGCCAGCAGCCCCGGACAGGGAAGCTCCTACGAGCAGTACTTC. It translates to CASSPGQGSSYEQYF.

V usage is TRBV3-1 (or the pseudogene TRBV3-2) and J usage is TRBJ1-2, with D perhaps TRBD1 (6 bases). V lost 1 base, J lost 7 bases, and 22 bases lay in between. CDR1 is LGHDT and CDR2 is YNNKEL in the germline V gene (reference sequence). CDR3 length: 17 amino acids. DNA for the CDR3: TGTGCCAGCAGCCAAGTTGGCAGGGGAGGGGGTGGCGGTGGCTACACCTTC. Translating it yields CASSQVGRGGGGGGYTF.

The chain employs TRBV5-4 and TRBJ2-7; 7 bases agree with TRBD1. The junction had 1 base not matched to a gene; V was cut back by 0 bases and J by 1 base. CDR3 length equals 14 residues. The V gene's germline CDR1 is SGHNT and CDR2 YYREEE (reference sequence). CDR3 in amino acids: CASSLGQGSYEQYF. The CDR3 DNA follows: TGTGCCAGCAGCTTGGGACAGGGATCCTACGAGCAGTACTTC.